This entry concerns a single T cell receptor beta chain. Which antigen it targets is not known. No much larger clone is present one base from it, and per-base qualities are unavailable. The CDR3 spans 15 residues, from the cysteine through the phenylalanine. CDR3 DNA is the only sequence kept; it has 45 bases, read in frame from the first base. V and J are truncated by 0 bases and 5 bases respectively, leaving an intervening sequence of 11 bases. CDR1 and CDR2, looked up from the germline V gene (reference sequence), are SEHNR and FQNEAQ. The study evaluated CTLA-4 blockade (ipilimumab) given together with focal radiation therapy in patients who had chemo-refractory metastatic non-small-cell lung cancer. This record comes from a study of radiotherapy plus CTLA-4 blockade in lung cancer (dated by TCRdb to the late 2010s). With regard to the full study: Among enrolled patients, 18% had an objective response and roughly 33% reached disease control. Study-wide findings and limitations: TCR clones derived from tumors expanded in peripheral blood after treatment with radiotherapy and ipilimumab. Increased serum interferon-beta after radiation, together with early dynamic changes in blood T cell clones, were reported to be the strongest predictors of response.

Library preparation employed the immunoSEQ multiplex PCR assay. This immuneACCESS table, as held by TCRdb, lists in-frame sequences with V and J called but not all clones. Of the missing ones, under half trace to an unresolved V gene in checked studies; the others have no known cause. The sample table contains around 100,000 clones; only one count was recorded for about 80% of them. Roughly 3.5% of the sample lies in the top ten. Recombination linked TRBV7-9 to TRBJ1-5; the D gene is unclear. Source: peripheral blood, taken from a patient treated with radiotherapy plus ipilimumab. The clonotype comes from a human donor with non-small cell lung cancer that progressed on radiotherapy plus ipilimumab. Some clones in this sample may be carry-over from other donors' samples. In nucleotides, the sequence is TGTGCCAGCAGCTTAGCCGGACGCTGGGATCAGCCCCAGCATTTT. This sequence encodes CASSLAGRWDQPQHF.